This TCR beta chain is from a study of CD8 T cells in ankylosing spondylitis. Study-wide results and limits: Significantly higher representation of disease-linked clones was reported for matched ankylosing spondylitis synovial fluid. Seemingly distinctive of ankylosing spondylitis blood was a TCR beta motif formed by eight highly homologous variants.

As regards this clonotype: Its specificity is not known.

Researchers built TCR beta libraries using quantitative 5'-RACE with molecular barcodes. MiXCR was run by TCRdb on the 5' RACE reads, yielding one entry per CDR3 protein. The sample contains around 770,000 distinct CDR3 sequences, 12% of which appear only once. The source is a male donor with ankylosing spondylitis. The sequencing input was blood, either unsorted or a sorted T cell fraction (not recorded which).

The DNA of the CDR3 is TGTGCCAGCTCACCGATGGCGGGGGGGTCCCAGACCCAGTACTTC. It specifies CASSPMAGGSQTQYF. This rearrangement joins TRBV18 to TRBJ2-5; 9 bases match TRBD2. Germline V gene sequence: CDR1 KGHSH, CDR2 LQKENI. V dropped 3 bases and J dropped 6; count of bases not matched to a gene: 8. The CDR3 consists of 15 residues.